Below are 16 T cell receptor beta chains sequenced from a single sample in a study of regulatory T cells in long-lasting Graves disease. To make TCR beta libraries, researchers used iRepertoire HTBI primers and Arm-PCR of CDR3 regions. TCRdb independently ran MiXCR on the multiplex PCR reads; one entry per CDR3 protein. The sample lists about 470,000 distinct CDR3 sequences, more than 12% occurring once. Time point denoted: newly diagnosed GD, antithyroid drugs for less than 3 months. Preparation of the TCR library used RNA extracted from PBMCs. The sample was also reused in another study, on T cells in Graves' hyperthyroidism and ophthalmopathy.

Sequences were derived from peripheral blood mononuclear cells (PBMCs), sampled at new diagnosis, from a patient treated with antithyroid drugs. The receptors shown here come from a young woman with Graves disease.

This clonotype was counted only a few times. This chain links TRBV19 with TRBJ2-5, with D maybe TRBD1 (5 bases). Germline V gene lookup returns CDR1 LNHDA and CDR2 SQIVND (reference sequence). There are 13 residues in the CDR3. Trimming stripped 6 bases from V and 1 base from J, with 9 bases between. The CDR3 bases are TGTGCCAGTAGGGACACCATCCAAGAGACCCAGTACTTC. Its translation: CASRDTIQETQYF.

Points on this clonotype: A clone one base away is much larger, so this may be a read error. The chain links TRBV15 to TRBJ1-4; D call uncertain. The CDR3 sequence is 15 residues long. Germline loops: CDR1 LNHNV, CDR2 YYDKDF (reference sequence). CDR3 coding DNA: TGTGCCACCGGCAGAGAACGGTCCTTCGGAGAAAAACTGTTTTTT. Translated, it gives CATGRERSFGEKLFF.

This clonotype was counted a single time. The conserved closing phenylalanine or tryptophan is absent in this CDR3, likely reflecting a read error. V usage is TRBV6-9 and J usage is TRBJ2-7, with 11 bases that match TRBD2. V dropped 3 bases and J dropped 0; count of bases not matched to a gene: 7. The CDR3 has 17 amino acids. Germline values: CDR1 MNHGY, CDR2 SVAAGI. This CDR3 is CASSYTSGSSLSYEQYL. The CDR3 DNA is TGTGCCAGCAGTTACACTAGCGGGAGTTCCCTCTCCTACGAGCAGTACCTC.

This clonotype was seen a few times. The chain recombines TRBV12-3 or TRBV12-4 with TRBJ2-2; no firm D call. V lost 3 bases and J lost 7, with 15 bases in between. This CDR3 region has 15 residues. The CDR3 region has the DNA TGTGCCAGCAGTTTTTCTGAGAGGAACGACGGGGAGCTGTTTTTT. Residues: CASSFSERNDGELFF.

This clonotype was counted many times. One junction end disagrees with the germline gene, perhaps due to a read error. The gene calls are TRBV5-1 and TRBJ2-7; D might be TRBD1 (6 bases). Germline CDR1 reads SGHRS; CDR2 reads YFSETQ. The length of the CDR3 is 11 residues. The CDR3 loop reads CASSLGGEQYF. The CDR3 bases are TGTGCCAGCAGTTTAGGGGGCGAGCAGTACTTC.

The chain uses TRBV20-1 and TRBJ1-6, with D hard to call. CDR1 DFQATT and CDR2 SNEGSKA come from the germline V gene (reference sequence). The V gene lost 6 bases and the J gene lost 4 bases, with 19 bases spanning the gap. CDR3 size: 16 residues. The CDR3 protein is CSAKPGSTGYNSPLHF. The CDR3 DNA reads TGCAGTGCGAAACCGGGATCTACTGGGTATAATTCACCCCTCCACTTT.

This clonotype was found many times. J is TRBJ2-1 and V is TRBV11-1; D possibly corresponds to TRBD1 (5 bases). The CDR3 runs to 17 residues. Germline V gene sequence: CDR1 SGHAT, CDR2 FQDESV (reference sequence). V shed 5 bases and J shed 0 bases, with 17 bases lying between them. The CDR3 DNA reads as TGTGCCAGCAGCCCCCAAGACCGTGACAGCTCCTACAATGAGCAGTTCTTC. It encodes CASSPQDRDSSYNEQFF.

This clonotype has more than one count but fewer than ten. The chain links TRBV5-1 to TRBJ2-4; 9 bases fit TRBD2. Trimming at V came to 5 bases and at J to 5 bases, leaving 14 bases not matched to a gene. The CDR3 consists of 17 residues. Looked up from germline, CDR1 is SGHRS and CDR2 is YFSETQ. As DNA, the CDR3 is TGCGCCAGCAGGTGGGGACTGGCGGGAGGGCCCCAAAACATTCAGTACTTC. Protein: CASRWGLAGGPQNIQYF.

This clonotype was observed at least ten times. The chain combines TRBV2 with TRBJ2-5; TRBD1 matches at 8 bases. V gave up 8 bases and J gave up 2 bases; unmatched junction bases: 13. The CDR3 consists of 16 residues. The germline V gene has CDR1 SNHLY and CDR2 FYNNEI. CDR3 protein: CASAFGRGPGQETQYF. In nucleotides, the CDR3 is TGTGCCAGCGCTTTCGGCAGGGGGCCAGGGCAAGAGACCCAGTACTTC. Combining the CDR3 with reference TRBV2 and TRBJ2-5 gives the whole variable domain EPEVTQTPSHQVTQMGQEVILRCVPISNHLYFYWYRQILGQKVEFLVSFYNNEISEKSEIFDDQFSVERPDGSNFTLKIRSTKLEDSAMYFCASAFGRGPGQETQYFGPGTRLLVL.

This clonotype was counted many times. The chain uses TRBV14 and TRBJ2-3, with 7 bases identical to TRBD2. This CDR3 has 15 amino acids. V lost 7 bases to trimming and J lost 3 bases; unmatched junction nucleotides: 10. From germline, CDR1 is SGHDN and CDR2 FVKESK. The CDR3 DNA is TGTGCCAGCAACGGACCGGGGGGTGGAACAGATACGCAGTATTTT. Protein product: CASNGPGGGTDTQYF.

This clonotype was detected only a few times. The rearrangement joins TRBV29-1 to TRBJ1-2, with D possibly being TRBD1 (5 bases). With 4 bases removed from V and 7 bases from J, the gap between germline ends came to 13 bases. The CDR3 totals 12 residues. Germline CDR1 reads SQVTM; CDR2 reads ANQGSEA. CDR3 sequence: CSVASGSSGYTF. In DNA, the CDR3 is TGCAGCGTTGCGTCAGGGTCCTCTGGCTACACCTTC.

The sample holds a few counts of this clonotype. The chain couples TRBV7-9 to TRBJ1-1, with a possible D match to TRBD1 (5 bases). The CDR3 runs to 15 residues. V shed 1 base and J shed 0 bases, with 9 bases lying between them. CDR1 SEHNR and CDR2 FQNEAQ come from the germline V gene (reference sequence). The CDR3, as DNA: TGTGCCAGCAGCTTAGGACAGCCATTGAACACTGAAGCTTTCTTT. Translation gives CASSLGQPLNTEAFF.

Comments on this clonotype: Being one base from a much bigger clone, this may be a read error. Since no conserved phenylalanine or tryptophan closes the CDR3, a read error is the likely cause. The chain employs TRBV12-3 or TRBV12-4 and TRBJ1-5; perhaps TRBD1 as D (5 bases). The CDR3 runs 13 residues. Between the trimmed V and J ends, which lost 6 bases and 4 bases, there was a span of 10 bases. The CDR3 loop reads CASRVQGNQPQHS. CDR3 nucleotides: TGTGCCAGCAGAGTGCAGGGAAATCAGCCCCAGCATTCT.

The chain joins TRBV30 to TRBJ2-5; the match to TRBD2 covers 7 bases. After removal of 5 bases from V and 5 bases from J, the junction contained 5 bases not matched to a gene. The CDR3 loop spans 12 amino acids. Germline CDR1 reads GTSNPN; CDR2 reads SVGIG (reference sequence). The CDR3 loop reads CAWGGGLETQYF. In nucleotides, the CDR3 is TGTGCCTGGGGGGGAGGGTTGGAGACCCAGTACTTC.

This clonotype was seen many times. V is TRBV4-1 and J is TRBJ2-3; 8 bases line up with TRBD2. The V segment lost 1 base and the J segment 3 bases; nucleotides outside the gene matches: 9. The CDR3 extends over 17 amino acids. CDR1 and CDR2 from the germline V gene are MGHRA and YSYEKL. The CDR3 DNA sequence: TGCGCCAGCAGCCAAGGCGTCACGGGAGGGCTGACAGATACGCAGTATTTT. It codes for CASSQGVTGGLTDTQYF.

This clonotype came up many times. V is TRBV20-1 and J is TRBJ2-5, with 7 bases lining up with TRBD2. This CDR3 has 12 amino acids. Germline-derived CDR1 and CDR2 are DFQATT and SNEGSKA (reference sequence). Trimming removed 7 bases from V and 0 bases from J; junction bases left unmatched: 2. CDR3 sequence (DNA): TGCAGTGGCGGGACTAACCAAGAGACCCAGTACTTC. Translating it yields CSGGTNQETQYF.